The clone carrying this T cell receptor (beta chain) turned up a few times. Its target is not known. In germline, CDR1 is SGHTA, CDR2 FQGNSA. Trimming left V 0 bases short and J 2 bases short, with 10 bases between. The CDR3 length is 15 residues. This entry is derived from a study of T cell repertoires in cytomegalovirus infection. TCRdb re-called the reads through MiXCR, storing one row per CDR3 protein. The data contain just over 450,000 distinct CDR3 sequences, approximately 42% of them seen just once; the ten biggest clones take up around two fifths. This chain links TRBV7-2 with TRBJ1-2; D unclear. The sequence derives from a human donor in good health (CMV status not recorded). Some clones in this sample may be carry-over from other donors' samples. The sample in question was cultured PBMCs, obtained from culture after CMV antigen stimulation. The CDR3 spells CASSLASRSNYGYTF. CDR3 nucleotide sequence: TGTGCCAGCAGCTTAGCGTCGAGGTCAAACTATGGCTACACCTTC.